The text below deals with one T cell receptor (beta chain). Libraries were prepared by immunoSEQ multiplex PCR; TCRdb keeps only in-frame clonotypes and omits some of them. The sample yields tens of thousands of clones, more than 80% seen once. The data stem from a study of OX40 agonist ivuxolimab in advanced cancers. The V and J ends lost 5 bases and 7 bases respectively, with 9 bases between them. This CDR3 region has 11 residues. CDR1 is DFQATT, CDR2 SNEGSKA, per germline (reference sequence). V usage is TRBV20-1 and J usage is TRBJ1-5; no definite D call. Sample: CD4+ or CD8+ T cells sorted from blood, taken in a trial of the OX40 agonist ivuxolimab. The clonotype originates from an adult with an advanced solid tumor such as melanoma, head and neck, liver or kidney cancer. This CDR3 reads CSARSLQPQHF. The CDR3 coding sequence is TGCAGTGCTCGCTCACTCCAGCCCCAGCATTTT.